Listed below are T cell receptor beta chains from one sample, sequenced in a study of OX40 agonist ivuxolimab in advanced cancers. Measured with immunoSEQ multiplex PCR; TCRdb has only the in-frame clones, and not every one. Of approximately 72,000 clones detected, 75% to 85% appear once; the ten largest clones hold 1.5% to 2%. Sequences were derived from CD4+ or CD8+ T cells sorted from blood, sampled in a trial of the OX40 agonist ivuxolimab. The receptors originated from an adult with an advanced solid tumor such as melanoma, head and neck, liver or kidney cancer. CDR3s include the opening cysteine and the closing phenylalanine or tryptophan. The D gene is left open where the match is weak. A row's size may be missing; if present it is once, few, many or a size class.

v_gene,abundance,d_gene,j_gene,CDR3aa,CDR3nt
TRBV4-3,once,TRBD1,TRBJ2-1,CASSAQSGDRDYNEQFF,TGCGCCAGCAGCGCCCAATCAGGGGACAGGGACTACAATGAGCAGTTCTTC
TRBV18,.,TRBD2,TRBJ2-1,CASSPAGSGGGEQFF,TGTGCCAGCTCACCGGCCGGGAGCGGGGGGGGAGAGCAGTTCTTC
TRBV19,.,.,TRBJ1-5,CASIRAGNSNQPQHF,TGTGCCAGTATCCGAGCGGGTAATAGCAATCAGCCCCAGCATTTT
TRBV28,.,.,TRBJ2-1,CASSWVGNEQFF,TGTGCCAGCAGTTGGGTGGGCAATGAGCAGTTCTTC
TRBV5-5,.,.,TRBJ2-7,CASSQEGASYEQYF,TGTGCCAGCAGCCAGGAGGGGGCCTCCTACGAGCAGTACTTC
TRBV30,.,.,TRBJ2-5,CAWSALGGEYQETQYF,TGTGCCTGGAGTGCGTTGGGCGGCGAGTACCAAGAGACCCAGTACTTC
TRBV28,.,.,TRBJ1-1,CASSRGFGVNTEAFF,TGTGCCAGCAGTCGGGGGTTTGGCGTGAACACTGAAGCTTTCTTT
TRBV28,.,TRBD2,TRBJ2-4,CASSPQAGGGPGGKNIQYF,TGTGCCAGCAGTCCCCAGGCGGGAGGGGGCCCAGGAGGCAAAAACATTCAGTACTTC
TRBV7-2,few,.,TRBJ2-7,CASSLDWDKKQYF,TGTGCCAGCAGCTTAGATTGGGACAAGAAGCAGTACTTC
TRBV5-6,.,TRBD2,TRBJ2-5,CASSFLLAAIQETQYF,TGTGCCAGCAGCTTTCTCCTAGCGGCCATCCAAGAGACCCAGTACTTC
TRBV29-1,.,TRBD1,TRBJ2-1,CSGFRDRFNNEQFF,TGCAGCGGGTTCCGGGACAGGTTTAATAATGAGCAGTTCTTC
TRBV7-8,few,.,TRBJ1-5,CASSPRASVLYQPQHF,TGTGCCAGCAGCCCCAGGGCCTCAGTCCTATATCAGCCCCAGCATTTT
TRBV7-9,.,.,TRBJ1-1,CASSLVWDTEAFF,TGTGCCAGCAGCTTAGTTTGGGACACTGAAGCTTTCTTT
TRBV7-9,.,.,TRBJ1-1,CASSFGSEAFF,TGTGCCAGCAGCTTCGGGTCTGAAGCTTTCTTT
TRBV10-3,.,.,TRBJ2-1,CAILGADLRNEQFF,TGTGCCATCCTCGGCGCTGATTTACGCAATGAGCAGTTCTTC
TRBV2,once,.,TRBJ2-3,CASGVSGTLTDTQYF,TGTGCCAGCGGAGTATCCGGGACTTTAACAGATACGCAGTATTTT
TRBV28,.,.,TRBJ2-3,CASRIGGYTDTQYF,TGTGCCAGCAGGATCGGGGGTTACACAGATACGCAGTATTTT
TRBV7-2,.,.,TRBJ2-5,CASSSSVGTQYF,TGTGCCAGCAGCTCCTCTGTTGGGACCCAGTACTTC